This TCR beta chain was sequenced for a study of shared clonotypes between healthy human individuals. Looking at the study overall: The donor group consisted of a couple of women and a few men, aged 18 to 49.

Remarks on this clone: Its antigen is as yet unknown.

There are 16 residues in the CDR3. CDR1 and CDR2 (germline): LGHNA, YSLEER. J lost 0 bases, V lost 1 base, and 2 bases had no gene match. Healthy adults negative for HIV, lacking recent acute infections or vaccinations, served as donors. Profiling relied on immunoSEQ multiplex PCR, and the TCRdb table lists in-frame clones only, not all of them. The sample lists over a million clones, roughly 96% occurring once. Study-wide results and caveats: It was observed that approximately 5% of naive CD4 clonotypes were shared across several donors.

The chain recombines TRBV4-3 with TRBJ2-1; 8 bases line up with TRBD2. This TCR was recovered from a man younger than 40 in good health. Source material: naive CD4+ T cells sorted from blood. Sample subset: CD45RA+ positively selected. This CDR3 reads CASSQVAGNSYNEQFF. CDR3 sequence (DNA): TGCGCCAGCAGCCAAGTAGCGGGAAACTCCTACAATGAGCAGTTCTTC.